This TCR beta chain was observed in a study of shared clonotypes between healthy human individuals. The overall study: There were three CD4 naive, three CD4 memory, two CD8 naive and one CD8 memory plates per donor. Overall study results and limits: Lower generation probabilities were found for non-shared clonotypes than for those shared by all four donors.

Regarding this clone: Its matching antigen is unknown.

Trimming took 6 bases from V and 6 from J, leaving 15 bases between them. Looked up from germline, CDR1 is MDHEN and CDR2 is SYDVKM. This CDR3 has 13 residues. Measured with immunoSEQ multiplex PCR; TCRdb has only the in-frame clones, and not every one. Counted here are approximately 95,000 clones, 67% occurring once; the ten biggest clones make up 40% to 45%. The chain uses TRBV28 and TRBJ2-7; D unresolved. Sequencing used memory CD8+ T cells sorted from blood. As to subset: CD45RO+ cells pooled with CCR7-negative TemRA cells. The TCR was taken from a young man in good health. CDR3 nucleotides: TGTGCCAGCAGCCTCCCAGATGAAGCCGAGCAGTACTTC. This translates into CASSLPDEAEQYF.